The 17 T cell receptor beta chains presented below share a single source sample, sequenced in a study of cytotoxic CD8 clonotypes in ibrutinib-treated CLL. Libraries were prepared by immunoSEQ multiplex PCR; TCRdb keeps only in-frame clonotypes and omits some of them. The sample consists of approximately 33,000 clones, almost 70% of them appearing once. The source was PBMCs, collected before ibrutinib treatment. The receptors shown here come from a human donor with chronic lymphocytic leukemia.

This clone was seen a few times. The genes are TRBV4-3 and TRBJ2-2; 8 bases fit TRBD1. J gave up 2 bases and V 4 bases, and 6 bases lay outside the gene matches. The CDR3 has 16 residues. The germline V gene encodes CDR1 LGHNA and CDR2 YSLEER. CDR3 nucleotides: TGCGCCAGCAGCCTCCGGACAGGGTTAAACACCGGGGAGCTGTTTTTT. Residues: CASSLRTGLNTGELFF.

The chain carries TRBV18 and TRBJ1-5; D might be TRBD1 (5 bases). Germline CDR1 is KGHSH and CDR2 is LQKENI. Trimming cost V 3 bases and J 3 bases, with 9 bases left between them. CDR3 length equals 14 residues. DNA of the CDR3: TGTGCCAGCTCACCGGGGGGTAACAATCAGCCCCAGCATTTT. This codes for CASSPGGNNQPQHF.

The V call is TRBV6-5, the J call TRBJ2-7, with a tentative D call TRBD1 (6 bases). Trimming pared 4 bases from V and 6 bases from J, leaving 16 bases between. CDR1 is MNHEY, CDR2 SVGAGI, per germline. This CDR3 comprises 14 residues. DNA of the CDR3: TGTGCCAGCAGTTGGCTCCCAACAGGGACCGAGCAGTACTTC. Protein sequence: CASSWLPTGTEQYF.

Only a few counts were recorded for this clone. V is TRBV7-8 and J is TRBJ1-5; D might be TRBD1 (5 bases). CDR1 is SGHVS, CDR2 FQNEAQ, per germline. CDR3 length: 15 residues. V lost 5 bases and J 9 bases, leaving 20 bases between the germline ends. In nucleotides, the CDR3 is TGTGCCAGCAGCACTCGAGCCCCAGGGATCGGGCCCCAGCATTTT. Translated: CASSTRAPGIGPQHF.

A single count supports this clone. The chain is built from TRBV28 and TRBJ1-5; no clear D. Between the trimmed V and J ends, which lost 6 bases and 1 base, there was a span of 7 bases. CDR1 is MDHEN and CDR2 is SYDVKM in the germline V gene. This CDR3 is 13 amino acids long. CDR3 nucleotides: TGTGCCAGCAGATCCCCGAGCAATCAGCCCCAGCATTTT. This codes for CASRSPSNQPQHF.

The J gene is TRBJ2-7, the V gene TRBV15; 7 bases are shared with TRBD1. From germline, CDR1 is LNHNV and CDR2 YYDKDF (reference sequence). The CDR3 has 18 amino acids. V shed 0 bases, J shed 4 bases, and the junction held 15 bases outside the gene matches. The CDR3 region has the DNA TGTGCCACCAGCAGAGAGAAACATAGACAGGGACGGGGTTACGAGCAGTACTTC. Its protein is CATSREKHRQGRGYEQYF. Together with reference TRBV15 and TRBJ2-7, the CDR3 gives the full variable domain: DAMVIQNPRYQVTQFGKPVTLSCSQTLNHNVMYWYQQKSSQAPKLLFHYYDKDFNNEADTPDNFQSRRPNTSFCFLDIRSPGLGDTAMYLCATSREKHRQGRGYEQYFGPGTRLTVT.

This clone showed up just a few times. The V and J genes are TRBV7-3 and TRBJ1-5, with 9 bases fitting TRBD1. The trim removed 5 bases at V and 4 bases at J, leaving 3 bases unmatched. Germline V gene lookup returns CDR1 SGHTA and CDR2 FQGTGA. There are 14 residues in the CDR3. This CDR3 is CASSPTGGNQPQHF. In nucleotides, the CDR3 is TGTGCCAGCAGCCCGACAGGGGGGAATCAGCCCCAGCATTTT.

The chain joins TRBV7-3 to TRBJ1-1; D ambiguous. The V end lost 2 bases, the J end lost 4 bases, and 11 bases lay between the germline ends. The germline gives CDR1 SGHTA, CDR2 FQGTGA. The CDR3 extends over 14 amino acids. CDR3 residues: CASSLQSSGTEAFF. Written as DNA, the CDR3 is TGTGCCAGCAGCTTACAGAGTAGCGGCACTGAAGCTTTCTTT.

The gene calls are TRBV11-2 and TRBJ2-3; 9 nucleotides agree with TRBD2. CDR3 length equals 16 residues. Germline CDR1 SGHAT, CDR2 FQNNGV. With 5 bases clipped from V and 5 bases from J, the junction kept 11 bases outside the gene matches. CDR3 DNA: TGTGCCAGCAGCGTAGTAGAGCGGGGGGTAGGAGATACGCAGTATTTT. Translated, it gives CASSVVERGVGDTQYF.

The J gene is TRBJ2-1, the V gene TRBV27, with TRBD1 as a possible D gene (6 bases). Trimming shortened V by 7 bases and J by 2 bases, and 12 bases separated the two germline ends. The CDR3 loop spans 14 amino acids. CDR1 is MNHEY, CDR2 SMNVEV, per germline (reference sequence). CDR3 loop: CASTKGVAYNEQFF. The CDR3 DNA reads TGTGCCAGCACAAAGGGGGTTGCCTACAATGAGCAGTTCTTC.

The chain combines TRBV6-5 with TRBJ2-1; 10 bases agree with TRBD2. Trimming cost V 11 bases and J 5 bases; bases outside gene matches: 12. The V gene's germline CDR1 is MNHEY and CDR2 SVGAGI. There are 15 residues in the CDR3. The CDR3 sequence is CAFPETGTSDNEQFF. CDR3 sequence (DNA): TGTGCCTTTCCAGAAACGGGGACTAGCGACAATGAGCAGTTCTTC.

The genes are TRBV7-6 and TRBJ1-6; D ambiguous. Germline loops: CDR1 SGHVS, CDR2 FNYEAQ. Trimming stripped 3 bases from V and 7 bases from J, with 13 bases between. The CDR3 runs to 15 residues. The CDR3 bases are TGTGCCAGCAGCTTCTCCGACGGGTCAAATTCACCCCTCCACTTT. Its protein is CASSFSDGSNSPLHF.

Regarding this clone: The sample carries other DNA sequences with the same CDR3. The rearrangement links TRBV7-2 to TRBJ2-7, with D tentatively TRBD2 (5 bases). The CDR3 spans 12 residues. CDR1 is SGHTA, CDR2 FQGNSA, per germline. Trimming shortened V by 2 bases and J by 4 bases, and 6 bases separated the two germline ends. The CDR3 DNA reads TGTGCCAGCAGCTTAACGGGATACGAGCAGTACTTC. Translation: CASSLTGYEQYF.

This clone was counted between two and nine times. The chain has TRBV20-1 and TRBJ1-2; TRBD1 is a possible D gene (5 bases). V was trimmed by 7 bases and J by 8 bases, leaving 11 bases between them. CDR1 DFQATT and CDR2 SNEGSKA come from the germline V gene (reference sequence). This CDR3 has 10 residues. The chain's CDR3 is CSVRDGGYTF. CDR3 sequence (DNA): TGCAGTGTCAGGGATGGCGGCTACACCTTC.

The gene calls are TRBV19 and TRBJ1-2; D uncertain. The CDR3 contains 16 residues. Germline V gives CDR1 LNHDA, CDR2 SQIVND (reference sequence). Trimming pared 5 bases from V and 4 bases from J, leaving 20 bases between. CDR3 sequence reads: CASSFLRALTFYGYTF. The CDR3 DNA reads as TGTGCCAGTAGTTTTTTGCGGGCCCTGACCTTCTATGGCTACACCTTC.

This clone has a handful of counts. This chain joins TRBV4-2 and TRBJ2-3, with 13 bases lining up with TRBD2. The CDR3 consists of 17 residues. J was trimmed by 4 bases and V by 0 bases; bases with no gene match: 4. Germline V gene data show CDR1 as LGHNA and CDR2 as YNFKEQ. The CDR3: CASSQETSGGAADTQYF. In nucleotides, the CDR3 is TGTGCCAGCAGCCAAGAAACTAGCGGGGGGGCCGCAGATACGCAGTATTTT.

By its share, this clone is medium-sized. This chain uses TRBV11-3 with TRBJ2-2; tentatively, D is TRBD1 (5 bases). Germline V gene sequence: CDR1 SGHNT, CDR2 YENEEA. The CDR3 runs to 18 residues. Trimming pared 2 bases from V and 1 base from J, leaving 17 bases between. CDR3 sequence: CASSLKFWGLGNTGELFF. The DNA for the CDR3 is TGTGCCAGCAGCTTAAAGTTTTGGGGCTTGGGGAACACCGGGGAGCTGTTTTTT.